Sequencing of this T cell receptor beta chain was carried out in a study of STAT3 mutations in large granular lymphocyte leukemia. Study summary: Immunosuppressive therapy was given to more than half of T-LGLL patients. Points from the study as a whole: In about 30% of the 18 patients, new TCR clonotypes emerged after therapy. At least one immunodominant TCR beta clonotype appeared in every T-cell large granular lymphocyte leukemia patient.

Average productive template count per sample was approximately 41,000. Sequenced by immunoSEQ multiplex PCR; TCRdb stores in-frame clones only, minus some. Of 15,000 to 20,000 clones in the sample, 84% are singletons; the top ten hold about 9%. This clone has a handful of counts. As yet, its antigen is unknown. V lost 2 bases and J lost 1, with 7 bases in between. The length of the CDR3 is 14 residues. Germline CDR1 ENHRY, CDR2 SYGVKD. The chain employs TRBV10-3 and TRBJ2-3, with D possibly TRBD1 on 5 matching bases. Sequencing input: peripheral blood mononuclear cells. The TCR sequence derives from a man in his forties or fifties with T-cell large granular lymphocyte leukemia. Some clones in this sample may be carry-over from other donors' samples. CDR3 amino acids: CAISEGRGTDTQYF. The CDR3 coding sequence is TGTGCCATCAGTGAGGGCAGGGGCACAGATACGCAGTATTTT.